This is a list of T cell receptor beta chains from one sample in a study of cytomegalovirus exposure and HLA in healthy donors. Produced via immunoSEQ multiplex PCR; TCRdb's table is partial and in-frame only. In the table there are over 150,000 clones, about 89% of which are singletons. Sequencing input: PBMCs. The receptors stem from a woman aged 18 to 35 in good health and CMV-seropositive. Both conserved end residues are part of each CDR3. D genes are given only for firm matches. Clone size is given for some rows only: seen once, a few or many times, or a class if the clone is expanded.

D	V	length	J	size	DNA	CDR3
TRBD1	TRBV30	14	TRBJ1-6	NA	TGTGCCTGGAGGGGACAGGCCTATAATTCACCCCTCCACTTT	CAWRGQAYNSPLHF
TRBD1	TRBV4-2	17	TRBJ1-2	NA	TGTGCCAGCAGCCAAGTACGAGGGGACAGGGTGATCTATGGCTACACCTTC	CASSQVRGDRVIYGYTF
TRBD2	TRBV27	14	TRBJ2-7	NA	TGTGCCAGCAGTTCCGCGGGGGGGCTCGACGAGCAGTACTTC	CASSSAGGLDEQYF
TRBD1	TRBV30	13	TRBJ1-4	NA	TGTGCCTCCTCACAGGGGGTCAATGAAAAACTGTTTTTT	CASSQGVNEKLFF
TRBD2	TRBV6-1	17	TRBJ2-1	NA	TGTGCCAGCAGTGTCCGACTAGCGGGGGGGTCCTACAATGAGCAGTTCTTC	CASSVRLAGGSYNEQFF
NA	TRBV7-9	12	TRBJ2-7	NA	TGTGCCAGCAGCTTACAGGGGTACGAGCAGTACTTC	CASSLQGYEQYF
TRBD1	TRBV9	17	TRBJ2-4	NA	TGTGCCAGCAGCGACACCGGGACAGCCACTGCCAAAAACATTCAGTACTTC	CASSDTGTATAKNIQYF
TRBD2	TRBV5-4	15	TRBJ2-1	NA	TGTGCCAGCAGCTTTTCTAGCGGAGGTTACAATGAGCAGTTCTTC	CASSFSSGGYNEQFF
TRBD2	TRBV29-1	13	TRBJ2-7	NA	TGCAGCGTGCGACTAGCGGAGAACTACGAGCAGTACTTC	CSVRLAENYEQYF
TRBD2	TRBV27	16	TRBJ2-1	NA	TGTGCCAGCAGTTTAGCTAGCGGGAGCTCCTACAATGAGCAGTTCTTC	CASSLASGSSYNEQFF
TRBD2	TRBV11-1	16	TRBJ2-1	once	TGTGCCAGCAGCCGAGGGGGGACTAGCGGGTTCAATGAGCAGTTCTTC	CASSRGGTSGFNEQFF
NA	TRBV7-2	15	TRBJ2-7	NA	TGTGCCAGCAGCCTTAGCGTACTTCCGCTGTACGAGCAGTACTTC	CASSLSVLPLYEQYF
TRBD1	TRBV5-1	18	TRBJ2-7	NA	TGCGCCAGCAGCTTATGGGGGGAGGGACAGGGTCGATCCTACGAGCAGTACTTC	CASSLWGEGQGRSYEQYF
TRBD2	TRBV9	15	TRBJ2-1	NA	TGTGCCAGCAGCGTAGGCGCGGGAGGAGTCAATGAGCAGTTCTTC	CASSVGAGGVNEQFF
TRBD1	TRBV14	18	TRBJ1-4	NA	TGTGCCAGCAGCCAAGAGTTCCACAGGGGCGTAAGGGGTGAAAAACTGTTTTTT	CASSQEFHRGVRGEKLFF
NA	TRBV7-9	16	TRBJ1-1	NA	TGTGCCAGCAGCTCTCCAACGACAGCTCTTAACACTGAAGCTTTCTTT	CASSSPTTALNTEAFF
TRBD1	TRBV2	14	TRBJ1-2	NA	TGTGCCACCGACCACACTGGGACAGACTATGGCTACACCTTC	CATDHTGTDYGYTF
NA	TRBV6-6	16	TRBJ1-1	NA	TGTGCCAGCAGTTTATTATTACAGGGTAGGGGAACTGAAGCTTTCTTT	CASSLLLQGRGTEAFF
NA	TRBV5-4	14	TRBJ2-7	NA	TGTGCCAGCAGCTTGGTCCCATTTTCCTACGAGCAGTACTTC	CASSLVPFSYEQYF
TRBD2	TRBV2	18	TRBJ2-2	NA	TGTGCCAGCAGTGAGGGTCCGGGGGGGGTCGCGAGGACCGGGGAGCTGTTTTTT	CASSEGPGGVARTGELFF
TRBD2	TRBV18	16	TRBJ2-3	NA	TGTGCCAGCTCCGGACTAGCGGGGGGATTCACAGATACGCAGTATTTT	CASSGLAGGFTDTQYF
TRBD2	TRBV11-3	15	TRBJ2-2	NA	TGTGCCAGCAGCTTGAGTCTAGCGGACACCGGGGAGCTGTTTTTT	CASSLSLADTGELFF
NA	TRBV7-9	16	TRBJ1-1	NA	TGTGCCAGCAGCTTATTGGCAGGGGTAGGGTGGACTGAAGCTTTCTTT	CASSLLAGVGWTEAFF
TRBD1	TRBV27	17	TRBJ2-6	NA	TGTGCCAGCAGTTCCCGTCAGGGGGCGCGCGGGGCCAACGTCCTGACTTTC	CASSSRQGARGANVLTF
TRBD2	TRBV11-1	18	TRBJ2-1	NA	TGTGCCAGCAGCTTAGCGTATTCCGGGACTAGTAACCACAATGAGCAGTTCTTC	CASSLAYSGTSNHNEQFF
TRBD2	TRBV6-1	15	TRBJ2-1	NA	TGTGCCAGCAGTGAAACTAGCGGCTCCTACAATGAGCAGTTCTTC	CASSETSGSYNEQFF
TRBD1	TRBV9	15	TRBJ1-6	NA	TGTGCCAGCAGCCGCTCCGGGACAGGGAATTCACCCCTCCACTTT	CASSRSGTGNSPLHF
TRBD1	TRBV4-2	16	TRBJ1-2	NA	TGTGCCAGCAGCCAAATGGGGGGACAGGCCTCCTATGGCTACACCTTC	CASSQMGGQASYGYTF
NA	TRBV28	14	TRBJ1-1	NA	TGTGCCAGCAGTTTATTCCAGGGGTACACTGAAGCTTTCTTT	CASSLFQGYTEAFF
NA	TRBV5-1	15	TRBJ1-1	NA	TGCGCCAGCAGCCCCGGACTGAACATGAACACTGAAGCTTTCTTT	CASSPGLNMNTEAFF
TRBD2	TRBV7-2	16	TRBJ2-3	NA	TGTGCCAGCAGCTTAGCTCCGGGACTAGCCCGTCATACGCAGTATTTT	CASSLAPGLARHTQYF
TRBD2	TRBV11-1	14	TRBJ2-7	NA	TGTGCCAGCGCCGCTAGCGGGAACTCTAGGGAGCAGTACTTC	CASAASGNSREQYF
TRBD2	TRBV5-5	17	TRBJ2-3	NA	TGTGCCAGCAGCTTGCCACTAGCGGTTTTGTTGACAGATACGCAGTATTTT	CASSLPLAVLLTDTQYF
TRBD2	TRBV19	18	TRBJ2-2	NA	TGTGCCAGTAGTATAATAGGACTAGCGGGAGAAGGGTCCGGGGAGCTGTTTTTT	CASSIIGLAGEGSGELFF
TRBD1	TRBV19	16	TRBJ2-7	NA	TGTGCCAGTAGTATACTAAGGGGACAGGGACGCTACGAGCAGTACTTC	CASSILRGQGRYEQYF
NA	TRBV6-1	15	TRBJ2-7	NA	TGTGCCAGCAGTGAAGCGGCCAGGGCTGCGTACGAGCAGTACTTC	CASSEAARAAYEQYF
NA	TRBV27	12	TRBJ1-2	few	TGTGCCAGCAGTTTAGGCGGGAATGGCTACACCTTC	CASSLGGNGYTF
NA	TRBV7-2	16	TRBJ2-5	NA	TGTGCCAGCAGCAAAATCCGCAGGGGTGGCCAAGAGACCCAGTACTTC	CASSKIRRGGQETQYF
NA	TRBV14	16	TRBJ2-3	once	TGTGCCAGCAGCGGCCTGGCGGGAAGTAACACAGATACGCAGTATTTT	CASSGLAGSNTDTQYF
NA	TRBV5-1	15	TRBJ2-7	NA	TGCGCCAGCAGCTTGGTCGACAGGACCCCCTACGAGCAGTACTTC	CASSLVDRTPYEQYF
NA	TRBV6-1	15	TRBJ2-3	NA	TGTGCCAGCACCACCGGACTTCAAAGCACAGATACGCAGTATTTT	CASTTGLQSTDTQYF
TRBD1	TRBV19	14	TRBJ2-7	NA	TGTGCCAGTAGTCCGGGACAGGGTCACCACGAGCAGTACTTC	CASSPGQGHHEQYF
TRBD1	TRBV10-3	16	TRBJ1-6	NA	TGTGCCATCAGTCCTTCCGACAGGGGATACAATTCACCCCTCCACTTT	CAISPSDRGYNSPLHF
TRBD2	TRBV27	19	TRBJ2-1	NA	TGTGCCAGCAGTCCCCGGGGTAGCGGGAGGCTACAATCCTACAATGAGCAGTTCTTC	CASSPRGSGRLQSYNEQFF